The source of this T cell receptor beta chain is a study of cytomegalovirus exposure and HLA in healthy donors. For the study at large: Clustering assigned 70% to 90% of the approximately 430 genotyped donors to the Caucasian-associated ancestry cluster. Whole-study findings and limits: When a later analysis compared HLA-associated TCR beta chains with equally common others, the HLA-associated chains turned out to be more clonally expanded and to have lower generation probabilities.

Primers: 60 Vbeta forward and 13 Jbeta reverse. Repertoires were generated with immunoSEQ multiplex PCR, while TCRdb's copy carries only in-frame clones and drops some. The data contain around 160,000 clones, 75% of them singletons. Concerning this clone: Its antigen is currently unknown.

Sequenced material: PBMCs. The sequence came from a male donor in good health and CMV-seronegative.

CDR3 residues: CASSGPREGQPQHF. CDR3 nucleotides: TGTGCCAGCAGTGGACCAAGGGAGGGGCAGCCCCAGCATTTT. The chain joins TRBV6-1 to TRBJ1-5; weak D call: TRBD1 (5 bases). This CDR3 spans 14 amino acids. Trimming stripped 4 bases from V and 7 bases from J, with 14 bases between. Germline-derived CDR1 and CDR2 are MNHNS and SASEGT.